The 32 T cell receptor beta chains in this list originate from one sample, sequenced in a study of OX40 agonist ivuxolimab in advanced cancers. The repertoire was sequenced with immunoSEQ multiplex PCR; TCRdb's copy has only in-frame clones and lacks some. The sample records about 110,000 clones, 75% to 95% being singletons. The specimen was CD4+ or CD8+ T cells sorted from blood, collected in a trial of the OX40 agonist ivuxolimab. The receptors stem from an adult with an advanced solid tumor such as melanoma, head and neck, liver or kidney cancer.

V and J are TRBV6-5 and TRBJ2-7; either TRBD1 or TRBD2 may supply D (5 bases each). The germline V gene encodes CDR1 MNHEY and CDR2 SVGAGI. V was clipped by 6 bases and J by 0 bases, with 6 bases between them. This CDR3 region has 12 residues. This CDR3 is CASRRGSYEQYF. CDR3 DNA sequence: TGTGCCAGCAGGAGGGGCTCCTACGAGCAGTACTTC.

The rearrangement uses TRBV5-4 and TRBJ2-7; 8 nucleotides agree with TRBD1. Germline lookup yields CDR1 SGHNT and CDR2 YYREEE (reference sequence). CDR3 length: 15 residues. V trimming: 3 bases; J trimming: 2 bases; junction bases outside the gene matches: 7. CDR3 sequence: CASSSPDRETYEQYF. In nucleotides, the CDR3 is TGTGCCAGCAGCTCCCCGGACAGGGAAACCTACGAGCAGTACTTC.

Worth noting for this clone: A junction boundary mismatches the germline segment, possibly from a read error. The chain is built from TRBV7-7 and TRBJ2-1; no reliable D call. Germline V gene sequence: CDR1 SSHAT, CDR2 FNYEAQ (reference sequence). The CDR3 contains 15 residues. The CDR3 DNA sequence: TGTGCTAGCAGCTTCTCTGTCCGCTCCTACAATGAGCAGTTCTTC. This gives the protein CASSFSVRSYNEQFF.

The chain employs TRBV13 and TRBJ2-7; 10 bases align to TRBD2. Germline V gene data show CDR1 as PRHDT and CDR2 as FYEKMQ (reference sequence). This CDR3 has 14 amino acids. V gave up 2 bases and J gave up 5 bases; unmatched junction bases: 3. The CDR3 nucleotides are TGTGCCAGCAGCTTACGGCTAGCGGGAGACGAGCAGTACTTC. It codes for CASSLRLAGDEQYF.

The chain couples TRBV6-5 to TRBJ2-5; weak D call: TRBD1 (7 bases). The J call is uncertain, as TRBJ2-7 better fits the DNA end. The CDR3 has 15 amino acids. Germline V gene lookup returns CDR1 MNHEY and CDR2 SVGAGI. The CDR3 reads CASSYGGGQSYEQYF. The CDR3 region has the DNA TGTGCCAGCAGTTACGGAGGGGGACAGTCCTACGAGCAGTACTTC.

The chain is built from TRBV11-1 and TRBJ2-7, with 8 bases lining up with TRBD1. V gave up 0 bases and J gave up 6 bases; unmatched junction bases: 4. The CDR3 has 14 residues. CDR1 SGHAT and CDR2 FQDESV come from the germline V gene (reference sequence). In DNA form, the CDR3 reads TGTGCCAGCAGCTTAGCCCAGGGGGCAGGCGAGCAGTACTTC. It specifies CASSLAQGAGEQYF.

The gene calls are TRBV10-2 and TRBJ1-1; D not resolved. The germline CDR1 and CDR2 sequences are WSHSY and SAAADI. Trimming left V 0 bases short and J 7 bases short, with 18 bases between. The CDR3 consists of 16 residues. CDR3 bases: TGCGCCAGCAGTGAGTCTTTGACAATCTCAGACATTGAAGCTTTCTTT. It yields the protein CASSESLTISDIEAFF.

The V and J genes are TRBV6-1 and TRBJ2-7, with TRBD1 as a possible D gene (6 bases). Per germline, CDR1 MNHNS and CDR2 SASEGT. The CDR3 sequence is 13 residues long. The ends were cut back, 7 bases at V and 7 bases at J, with 17 bases in the middle. CDR3 DNA: TGTGCCAGCATAGACAGGACCTACGAGGAGCAGTACTTC. It codes for CASIDRTYEEQYF.

The V gene is TRBV19, the J gene TRBJ1-3; tentatively, D is TRBD1 (6 bases). The V end was cut by 5 bases, the J end by 0 bases, with 11 bases between. CDR1 is LNHDA, CDR2 SQIVND, per germline (reference sequence). The CDR3 length is 15 residues. In DNA, the CDR3 is TGTGCCAGTAGTCAGCAGGGGAGCTCTGGAAACACCATATATTTT. This sequence encodes CASSQQGSSGNTIYF. Full variable domain (missing parts from reference TRBV19 and TRBJ1-3): DGGITQSPKYLFRKEGQNVTLSCEQNLNHDAMYWYRQDPGQGLRLIYYSQIVNDFQKGDIAEGYSVSREKKESFPLTVTSAQKNPTAFYLCASSQQGSSGNTIYFGEGSWLTVV.

The chain joins TRBV6-5 to TRBJ2-7; no clear D. The CDR3 sequence is 16 residues long. Germline V gene lookup returns CDR1 MNHEY and CDR2 SVGAGI. V was pared by 0 bases and J by 7 bases, with 19 bases between. CDR3 region: CASSYSMGSTASEQYF. CDR3 nucleotides: TGTGCCAGCAGTTACTCAATGGGATCGACCGCATCAGAGCAGTACTTC.

This clone was counted only a few times. V usage is TRBV4-2 and J usage is TRBJ2-7; 7 bases match TRBD1. V trimming: 2 bases; J trimming: 5 bases; junction bases outside the gene matches: 6. Germline V CDR1 and CDR2: LGHNA, YNFKEQ. The CDR3 runs to 14 residues. As DNA, the CDR3 is TGTGCCAGCAGCCAAACAGGGGCCGGGGACGAGCAGTACTTC. Residues: CASSQTGAGDEQYF.

The rearrangement uses TRBV20-1 and TRBJ2-4, with no clear D. V was shortened by 3 bases and J by 6 bases, with 6 bases between the two germline ends. This CDR3 spans 11 amino acids. CDR1 and CDR2 from the germline V gene are DFQATT and SNEGSKA (reference sequence). The CDR3: CSARVVNIQYF. Written as DNA, the CDR3 is TGCAGTGCTAGGGTGGTAAACATTCAGTACTTC.

J is TRBJ2-1 and V is TRBV11-3, with D perhaps matching TRBD1 (6 bases). The V and J ends lost 4 bases and 9 bases respectively, with 13 bases between them. The CDR3 is 13 residues long. CDR1 is SGHNT, CDR2 YENEEA, per germline. The chain's CDR3 is CASSWDQGSEQFF. CDR3 DNA sequence: TGTGCCAGCAGCTGGGATCAGGGGAGTGAGCAGTTCTTC.

The chain employs TRBV14 and TRBJ2-7; 7 bases line up with TRBD1. CDR3 length: 13 residues. V lost 3 bases to trimming and J lost 1 base; unmatched junction nucleotides: 0. CDR1 is SGHDN and CDR2 is FVKESK in the germline V gene. The CDR3: CASSQGQSYEQYF. The CDR3 bases are TGTGCCAGCAGCCAGGGACAGTCCTACGAGCAGTACTTC.

The V gene is TRBV5-8, the J gene TRBJ2-3; 9 bases are shared with TRBD2. The trim removed 3 bases at V and 4 bases at J, leaving 9 bases unmatched. Germline V lookup: CDR1 SGHTS, CDR2 YDEGEE. The CDR3 covers 16 residues. DNA of the CDR3: TGTGCCAGCAGCTGGAAGCGGGGGGCCGGGGCAGATACGCAGTATTTT. Translation: CASSWKRGAGADTQYF.

The chain recombines TRBV6-5 with TRBJ1-1; 7 nucleotides agree with TRBD1. The CDR3 sequence is 15 residues long. Unmatched junction bases numbered 10, after V lost 4 bases and J lost 5 bases. CDR1 MNHEY and CDR2 SVGAGI come from the germline V gene. The CDR3: CASSSPARQGTEAFF. CDR3 in DNA: TGTGCCAGCAGTTCCCCCGCACGACAGGGAACTGAAGCTTTCTTT.

J is TRBJ2-5 and V is TRBV6-1; D might be TRBD2 (5 bases). CDR3 length: 14 amino acids. V was trimmed by 8 bases and J by 1 base, leaving 14 bases between them. Germline V CDR1 and CDR2: MNHNS, SASEGT. The CDR3 DNA follows: TGTGCCAGCGCCTCGGGATCCTTCCAAGAGACCCAGTACTTC. It encodes CASASGSFQETQYF.

V is TRBV5-8 and J is TRBJ1-1; 7 positions agree with TRBD1. CDR1 SGHTS and CDR2 YDEGEE come from the germline V gene. V was pared by 6 bases and J by 5 bases, with 16 bases of the junction left unmatched. This CDR3 comprises 16 residues. The CDR3 DNA reads TGTGCCAGCAAAATAAACAGGGGCCCCCGAGGGACTGAAGCTTTCTTT. It specifies CASKINRGPRGTEAFF.

This chain uses TRBV15 with TRBJ2-7, with 8 bases fitting TRBD2. V trimming: 4 bases; J trimming: 3 bases; junction bases outside the gene matches: 11. Germline CDR1 and CDR2: LNHNV and YYDKDF (reference sequence). The CDR3 has 16 residues. The CDR3 spells CATSITGGREVYEQYF. The CDR3 nucleotides are TGTGCCACCAGCATAACTGGTGGGCGGGAGGTCTACGAGCAGTACTTC. Variable domain in full (rest from reference TRBV15 and TRBJ2-7): DAMVIQNPRYQVTQFGKPVTLSCSQTLNHNVMYWYQQKSSQAPKLLFHYYDKDFNNEADTPDNFQSRRPNTSFCFLDIRSPGLGDTAMYLCATSITGGREVYEQYFGPGTRLTVT.

The chain combines TRBV7-3 with TRBJ2-5, with D perhaps matching TRBD2 (7 bases). CDR3 length: 17 amino acids. Trimming stripped 0 bases from V and 5 bases from J, with 19 bases between. Germline V gene sequence: CDR1 SGHTA, CDR2 FQGTGA. CDR3 sequence reads: CASSLTGGQYPRETQYF. The CDR3 DNA sequence: TGTGCCAGCAGCTTAACGGGGGGGCAATACCCCAGGGAGACCCAGTACTTC.

The V gene is TRBV5-4, the J gene TRBJ2-7; D unresolved. Germline CDR1 reads SGHNT; CDR2 reads YYREEE (reference sequence). Trimming left V 5 bases short and J 2 bases short, with 17 bases between. This CDR3 spans 15 amino acids. CDR3 in DNA: TGTGCCAGCAGTTACGGACGGCCCGCGACCTACGAGCAGTACTTC. Translating gives CASSYGRPATYEQYF.

The chain joins TRBV5-1 to TRBJ1-1; D remains unclear. Deletions cut 3 bases from V and 3 bases from J, with 9 bases between. This CDR3 comprises 13 residues. The V gene's germline CDR1 is SGHRS and CDR2 YFSETQ. CDR3 sequence (DNA): TGCGCCAGCAGCTCGGACGGCGACACTGAAGCTTTCTTT. It codes for CASSSDGDTEAFF.

V gene TRBV19 combines with J gene TRBJ2-3; a weak D match, TRBD1 (5 bases). The V and J ends lost 7 bases and 3 bases respectively, with 14 bases between them. The CDR3 is made up of 14 amino acids. Germline CDR1 is LNHDA and CDR2 is SQIVND (reference sequence). The CDR3 coding sequence is TGTGCCAGTACCCCTCGTGGACATACAGATACGCAGTATTTT. It encodes CASTPRGHTDTQYF.

This chain joins TRBV19 and TRBJ2-2; TRBD1 might be the D (5 bases). This CDR3 has 14 residues. V lost 4 bases and J 1 base, leaving 7 bases between the germline ends. Germline lookup yields CDR1 LNHDA and CDR2 SQIVND (reference sequence). CDR3 residues: CASSTTGNTGELFF. CDR3 nucleotides: TGTGCCAGTAGTACTACAGGGAACACCGGGGAGCTGTTTTTT.

The V and J genes are TRBV10-3 and TRBJ2-6; TRBD1 might be the D (5 bases). With 4 bases removed from V and 1 base from J, the gap between germline ends came to 17 bases. The CDR3 loop spans 18 amino acids. Germline CDR1 reads ENHRY; CDR2 reads SYGVKD. This CDR3 reads CAISAPTQAGSGANVLTF. CDR3 DNA sequence: TGTGCCATCAGTGCCCCAACCCAAGCAGGGTCTGGGGCCAACGTCCTGACTTTC.

There are a few counts of this clone. The genes are TRBV4-2 and TRBJ1-5; TRBD1 is a possible D gene (5 bases). CDR3 length equals 15 residues. The germline gives CDR1 LGHNA, CDR2 YNFKEQ. V was clipped by 0 bases and J by 5 bases, with 11 bases between them. In DNA form, the CDR3 reads TGTGCCAGCAGCCAAGATCGGGCAGGGTATCAGCCCCAGCATTTT. Protein sequence: CASSQDRAGYQPQHF.

Of note for this clone: One junction end disagrees with the germline gene, perhaps due to a read error. The J gene is TRBJ2-2, the V gene TRBV27; D possibly matches TRBD1 or TRBD2 (6 bases each). There are 18 residues in the CDR3. Germline CDR1 MNHEY, CDR2 SMNVEV (reference sequence). CDR3 protein: CASSLYDRRDSNHRGAVF. DNA for the CDR3: TGTGCCAGCAGTCTATATGACAGGAGGGATTCCAACCACCGGGGAGCTGTTTTT.

This clone appeared a few times. The chain combines TRBV5-1 with TRBJ2-7, with 10 bases lining up with TRBD1. The CDR3 consists of 14 residues. CDR1 and CDR2 from the germline V gene are SGHRS and YFSETQ. The V and J ends lost 4 bases and 2 bases, in that order; junction bases with no gene match: 3. The CDR3, as DNA: TGCGCCAGCAGCAGGACAGGGGGGCCCTACGAGCAGTACTTC. Protein product: CASSRTGGPYEQYF. Supplemented by reference TRBV5-1 and TRBJ2-7, the full variable domain reads KAGVTQTPRYLIKTRGQQVTLSCSPISGHRSVSWYQQTPGQGLQFLFEYFSETQRNKGNFPGRFSGRQFSNSRSEMNVSTLELGDSALYLCASSRTGGPYEQYFGPGTRLTVT.

This chain joins TRBV6-5 and TRBJ1-2, with D unresolved. Looked up from germline, CDR1 is MNHEY and CDR2 is SVGAGI. The length of the CDR3 is 14 residues. Trimming stripped 7 bases from V and 8 bases from J, with 20 bases between. The CDR3 nucleotides read TGTGCCAGCACCCGAGGACCGGGTCAAATGGGCTACACCTTC. Protein sequence: CASTRGPGQMGYTF.

The V and J genes are TRBV5-1 and TRBJ2-2; 9 nucleotides match TRBD2. Per the germline V gene, CDR1 is SGHRS and CDR2 is YFSETQ. The ends lost 0 bases at V and 4 bases at J; junction bases unmatched: 4. This CDR3 spans 16 amino acids. The CDR3 spells CASSLEASGATGELFF. The DNA of the CDR3 is TGCGCCAGCAGCTTGGAGGCTAGCGGGGCCACCGGGGAGCTGTTTTTT.

V gene TRBV10-3 combines with J gene TRBJ2-5; D might be TRBD2 (6 bases). Germline assignment: CDR1 ENHRY and CDR2 SYGVKD. Between the trimmed V and J ends, which lost 2 bases and 2 bases, there was a span of 21 bases. This CDR3 is 18 amino acids long. The CDR3: CAISEPLGAEGRQETQYF. The CDR3 DNA follows: TGTGCCATCAGTGAGCCTCTTGGGGCGGAGGGGAGACAAGAGACCCAGTACTTC.

This sequence joins TRBV6-5 and TRBJ2-7; TRBD2 might be the D (7 bases). There are 14 residues in the CDR3. Per germline, CDR1 MNHEY and CDR2 SVGAGI. Trimming took off 7 bases at V and 1 base at J, with 14 bases between the two ends. CDR3 protein: CASTYRGASYEQYF. In nucleotides, the CDR3 is TGTGCCAGCACTTATCGGGGGGCTTCCTACGAGCAGTACTTC.